This T cell receptor (beta chain) was identified in a study of shared clonotypes between healthy human individuals. Notes on the study in general: A generally larger estimated richness was seen in naive subsets than in memory subsets. The naive CD4 repertoires of a handful of donors were compared, and 5% to 6.5% of clonotypes were shared.

TCRdb's copy holds only in-frame clones and misses some; the assay was immunoSEQ multiplex PCR. Of 2,500,000 or so clones listed, around 93% were seen once; the top ten hold approximately 0.4%. Turning to this clone: Its antigen is unknown.

The authors divided CD4+ cells into CD45RA+ naive and CD45RA-negative memory subsets. J was trimmed by 7 bases and V by 6 bases; bases with no gene match: 11. Germline loops: CDR1 MNHNS, CDR2 SASEGT. CDR3 size: 14 residues. The gene calls are TRBV6-1 and TRBJ2-7, with 8 bases lining up with TRBD1. The source is a man aged 18-30 years in good health. Some clones in this sample may be carry-over from other donors' samples. The sequencing input was naive CD4+ T cells from PBMCs. The subset was: CD45RA+ positively selected. The CDR3 here is CASRASGQAEEQYF. In DNA form, the CDR3 reads TGTGCCAGCAGGGCCTCGGGACAGGCTGAAGAGCAGTACTTC.